This TCR beta chain appears in the sequencing data of a study of T-cell reconstitution after alpha-beta-depleted transplantation in children. Unique molecular identifiers were incorporated during preparation of the TCRbeta library. TCRdb re-analysed the PCR reads in MiXCR, keeping a single row per CDR3 protein. The table lists about 190,000 distinct CDR3 sequences, 6% to 7% of them singletons, with 3% in the top ten. This clonotype has ten or more counts. The ends were cut back, 0 bases at V and 0 bases at J, with 6 bases in the middle. Germline values: CDR1 MNHNS, CDR2 SASEGT. The CDR3 is 14 amino acids.

Specimen: PBMCs from the stem cell graft donor, collected from the stem cell graft. This TCR came from a human donor who donated a stem cell graft to a child with Wiskott-Aldrich syndrome. The chain employs TRBV6-1 and TRBJ2-7; unclear D gene. CDR3 in amino acids: CASSEASNSYEQYF. The CDR3, as DNA: TGTGCCAGCAGTGAAGCTAGCAACTCCTACGAGCAGTACTTC.